This T cell receptor (beta chain) was profiled in a study of persistence of HIV-infected CD4 T cells. The trim removed 5 bases at V and 1 base at J, leaving 8 bases unmatched. CDR1 is MDHEN, CDR2 SYDVKM, per germline. CDR3 size: 16 residues. Notes on this clone: Its specificity is not known.

The libraries were made with immunoSEQ version 4 in survey mode. Method: immunoSEQ multiplex PCR; TCRdb's copy keeps in-frame clones and lacks some. The data hold more than 35,000 clones, with roughly nine tenths observed a single time. This nonspecific control used anti-CD3/anti-CD28 bead stimulation of CD4+ T cells. Sorting of responding CD4+ T cells relied on upregulated CD40 ligand together with CD69. The sequenced sample was CD4+ T cells sorted from PBMCs after roughly 17-hour stimulation, obtained from a patient who received antiretroviral therapy. This clonotype was obtained from an adult man with HIV who was CMV-seropositive. J is TRBJ2-7 and V is TRBV28, with 10 bases aligning to TRBD1. The CDR3 loop reads CASSARGTGVSYEQYF. The CDR3 region has the DNA TGTGCCAGCAGTGCGAGGGGGACAGGGGTATCCTACGAGCAGTACTTC.